The 29 T cell receptor beta chains reported below all come from one sample, sequenced in a study of T cells in localized non-small cell lung cancer (TCRdb year 2020). Libraries were made using the immunoSEQ multiplex PCR assay. Here the immuneACCESS table is served through TCRdb, limited to in-frame sequences with V and J called. Missing clones are a known gap in these copies; in checked studies unresolved V genes cover under half, and the rest lacks a known reason. The sample table holds about 39,000 clones, of which 70% to 80% were seen once. The top ten hold around a third of the sample. Sequencing used PBMCs, obtained before any cancer treatment. These receptors all come from a woman aged 40 to 75 with stage II squamous cell lung carcinoma.

The rearrangement links TRBV19 to TRBJ1-4; D unclear. V was shortened by 6 bases and J by 4 bases, with 9 bases between the two germline ends. This CDR3 comprises 13 residues. Germline V gene sequence: CDR1 LNHDA, CDR2 SQIVND (reference sequence). The CDR3 region is CASSLLINEKLFF. DNA for the CDR3: TGTGCCAGTAGCCTTCTTATTAATGAAAAACTGTTTTTT.

The J gene is TRBJ2-7, the V gene TRBV7-2; D ambiguous. V lost 2 bases and J 3 bases, leaving 8 bases between the germline ends. The germline V gene encodes CDR1 SGHTA and CDR2 FQGNSA. The CDR3 is made up of 13 amino acids. As DNA, the CDR3 is TGTGCCAGCAGCTTATTACCAGGCTACGAGCAGTACTTC. Translating gives CASSLLPGYEQYF.

The rearrangement joins TRBV28 to TRBJ1-2; D is uncertain. The CDR3 covers 14 residues. With 9 bases removed from V and 0 bases from J, the gap between germline ends came to 14 bases. Germline V gene data show CDR1 as MDHEN and CDR2 as SYDVKM. This chain's CDR3 is CASEQLGANYGYTF. The CDR3 DNA reads as TGTGCCAGTGAACAGCTTGGAGCTAACTATGGCTACACCTTC.

This clone was found a few times. The chain carries TRBV4-1 and TRBJ1-1; D is undetermined. The CDR3 is 13 amino acids. Germline V gives CDR1 MGHRA, CDR2 YSYEKL. Deletions cut 4 bases from V and 4 bases from J, with 10 bases between. The CDR3 here is CASSPEGFTEAFF. The CDR3, as DNA: TGCGCCAGCAGCCCAGAAGGGTTCACTGAAGCTTTCTTT.

Many counts were recorded for this clone. The chain has TRBV18 and TRBJ1-3; tentative D call: TRBD1 (5 bases). Per the germline V gene, CDR1 is KGHSH and CDR2 is LQKENI. This CDR3 has 15 amino acids. Between the trimmed V and J ends, which lost 3 bases and 0 bases, there was a span of 9 bases. The CDR3 DNA is TGTGCCAGCTCACCCGGGGGGTACTCTGGAAACACCATATATTTT. Translated: CASSPGGYSGNTIYF. Full variable domain (outside the CDR3, taken from reference TRBV18 and TRBJ1-3): NAGVMQNPRHLVRRRGQEARLRCSPMKGHSHVYWYRQLPEEGLKFMVYLQKENIIDESGMPKERFSAEFPKEGPSILRIQQVVRGDSAAYFCASSPGGYSGNTIYFGEGSWLTVV.

CDR3 amino acids: CASSPQATGGDGYTF. The CDR3 nucleotides are TGTGCCAGCAGTCCCCAAGCGACAGGGGGCGACGGCTACACCTTC. The chain links TRBV6-1 to TRBJ1-2, with 10 positions matching TRBD1. CDR1 MNHNS and CDR2 SASEGT come from the germline V gene. The J segment lost 8 bases and the V segment lost 5 bases, leaving 11 bases of the junction unmatched. The CDR3 runs 15 residues.

The chain recombines TRBV6-5 with TRBJ2-6, with a tentative D call TRBD1 (5 bases). Germline CDR1 MNHEY, CDR2 SVGAGI. The V end lost 5 bases, the J end lost 3 bases, and 8 bases lay between the germline ends. CDR3 length: 14 residues. CDR3 in DNA: TGTGCCAGCAGTGTCAGGGATGGGGCCAACGTCCTGACTTTC. As protein: CASSVRDGANVLTF.

The table lists this clone with a count of one. The rearrangement links TRBV7-9 to TRBJ2-7; TRBD1 agrees at 7 bases. Germline CDR1 reads SEHNR; CDR2 reads FQNEAQ (reference sequence). The ends lost 5 bases at V and 0 bases at J; junction bases unmatched: 10. The CDR3 has 16 amino acids. CDR3 DNA: TGTGCCAGCAGCCATTATGTGACAGGGAGCTCCTACGAGCAGTACTTC. This translates into CASSHYVTGSSYEQYF.

In this sample, this clone turned up many times. This sequence joins TRBV7-2 and TRBJ1-2, with a tentative D call TRBD1 (6 bases). From germline, CDR1 is SGHTA and CDR2 FQGNSA. Trimming stripped 1 base from V and 6 bases from J, with 9 bases between. The CDR3 sequence is 13 residues long. In DNA form, the CDR3 reads TGTGCCAGCAGCTTAGGGGCAGGGGATGGCTACACCTTC. This codes for CASSLGAGDGYTF.

This clone was seen just once. This sequence joins TRBV19 and TRBJ1-5; a possible D gene is TRBD1 (5 bases). Between the trimmed V and J ends, which lost 0 bases and 2 bases, there was a span of 17 bases. Germline CDR1 LNHDA, CDR2 SQIVND (reference sequence). This CDR3 has 18 residues. In DNA, the CDR3 is TGTGCCAGTAGTATAGATTCGCCGGCGACAGCGGGCAATCAGCCCCAGCATTTT. Amino acids: CASSIDSPATAGNQPQHF.

This clone was counted between two and nine times. The chain joins TRBV28 to TRBJ2-1; D possibly uses TRBD1 or TRBD2 (5 bases each). This CDR3 is 14 amino acids long. Deletions cut 3 bases from V and 5 bases from J, with 11 bases between. Germline V CDR1 and CDR2: MDHEN, SYDVKM. The DNA of the CDR3 is TGTGCCAGCAGTTTCCGGGACGCCAACAATGAGCAGTTCTTC. Its translation is CASSFRDANNEQFF.

The chain combines TRBV2 with TRBJ1-2, with D unclear. The germline V and J ends were trimmed by 8 bases and 1 base, with 5 bases remaining between them. Germline V gene data show CDR1 as SNHLY and CDR2 as FYNNEI. This CDR3 spans 11 amino acids. The CDR3 DNA follows: TGTGCCAGCTCCTTTAACTATGGCTACACCTTC. This codes for CASSFNYGYTF.

This clone was observed a few times. V and J are TRBV10-1 and TRBJ2-2; 8 bases fit TRBD2. The germline gives CDR1 WNHNN, CDR2 SYGVQD (reference sequence). CDR3 length: 15 residues. Trimming took 5 bases from V and 5 from J; bases not matched to a gene: 7. CDR3 amino acids: CASSPGLGGTGELFF. The CDR3 DNA reads as TGCGCCAGCAGTCCGGGACTAGGTGGGACCGGGGAGCTGTTTTTT.

This clone was recorded only once. The chain recombines TRBV5-4 with TRBJ2-1, with 10 nucleotides matching TRBD2. The CDR3 contains 15 residues. With 4 bases clipped from V and 5 bases from J, the junction kept 6 bases outside the gene matches. CDR1 and CDR2 from the germline V gene are SGHNT and YYREEE (reference sequence). CDR3 coding DNA: TGTGCCAGCAGCCTTACAAGCGGGGGGGACAATGAGCAGTTCTTC. It codes for CASSLTSGGDNEQFF.

The V call is TRBV19, the J call TRBJ1-5; D may be TRBD1 (5 bases). V lost 7 bases and J lost 1, with 14 bases in between. The CDR3 is 15 residues long. CDR1 is LNHDA, CDR2 SQIVND, per germline (reference sequence). CDR3 amino acids: CASMGGGRSNQPQHF. CDR3 nucleotides: TGTGCCAGTATGGGGGGAGGAAGGAGCAATCAGCCCCAGCATTTT.

The chain carries TRBV7-9 and TRBJ1-3; 7 bases line up with TRBD1. The CDR3 extends over 12 amino acids. V lost 6 bases, J lost 4 bases, and 0 bases stayed unmatched. Per the germline V gene, CDR1 is SEHNR and CDR2 is FQNEAQ (reference sequence). The CDR3 region has the DNA TGTGCCAGCAGGACAGGGGGAAACACCATATATTTT. It yields the protein CASRTGGNTIYF.

This clone was recorded only once. V gene TRBV5-1 combines with J gene TRBJ2-3; TRBD2 agrees at 7 bases. Per the germline V gene, CDR1 is SGHRS and CDR2 is YFSETQ. The CDR3 consists of 16 residues. V gave up 0 bases and J gave up 1 base; unmatched junction bases: 5. Here the CDR3 reads CASSLEALAGTDTQYF. For the CDR3, the DNA is TGCGCCAGCAGCTTGGAGGCTCTAGCGGGCACAGATACGCAGTATTTT.

The chain is built from TRBV11-3 and TRBJ2-1; 7 bases line up with TRBD2. The V gene's germline CDR1 is SGHNT and CDR2 YENEEA. The junction had 2 bases not matched to a gene; V was cut back by 5 bases and J by 1 base. The CDR3 is made up of 14 amino acids. The CDR3 DNA reads as TGTGCCAGCAGCCCCGGGGGGTCCTACAATGAGCAGTTCTTC. Residues: CASSPGGSYNEQFF.

This rearrangement joins TRBV5-4 to TRBJ1-2; 7 positions match TRBD1. The CDR3 covers 16 residues. With V trimmed by 4 bases and J by 4 bases, 13 bases remained unmatched. Germline CDR1 reads SGHNT; CDR2 reads YYREEE (reference sequence). CDR3 amino acids: CASSRGTGQRVYGYTF. In nucleotides, the CDR3 is TGTGCCAGCAGCAGGGGAACGGGACAGCGAGTCTATGGCTACACCTTC.

The chain links TRBV5-1 to TRBJ1-2; D is perhaps TRBD1 (6 bases). Germline CDR1 reads SGHRS; CDR2 reads YFSETQ. Trimming took 5 bases from V and 4 from J, leaving 15 bases between them. The length of the CDR3 is 14 residues. CDR3 DNA: TGCGCCAGCAGGACGGACTCGGACAGCTATGGCTACACCTTC. Translation: CASRTDSDSYGYTF.

The chain combines TRBV2 with TRBJ1-1; TRBD1 agrees at 9 bases. This CDR3 is 15 amino acids long. Trimming at V came to 6 bases and at J to 4 bases, leaving 9 bases not matched to a gene. Germline lookup yields CDR1 SNHLY and CDR2 FYNNEI. CDR3 protein: CASSFTGGAGTEAFF. In nucleotides, the CDR3 is TGTGCCAGCAGCTTTACAGGGGGCGCGGGCACTGAAGCTTTCTTT.

The chain joins TRBV7-9 to TRBJ2-7, with D perhaps TRBD2 (5 bases). The CDR3 is made up of 14 amino acids. V lost 4 bases and J 1 base, leaving 11 bases between the germline ends. The germline V gene has CDR1 SEHNR and CDR2 FQNEAQ (reference sequence). The CDR3 DNA sequence: TGTGCCAGCAGCTCCGAGGGAACATCCTACGAGCAGTACTTC. It yields the protein CASSSEGTSYEQYF.

In its sample, this clone was seen a few times. This chain joins TRBV2 and TRBJ1-5; 8 bases match TRBD1. The V gene end was trimmed by 7 bases and the J gene end by 3 bases; junction bases not matched to a gene: 2. Looked up from germline, CDR1 is SNHLY and CDR2 is FYNNEI. The CDR3 has 13 residues. The CDR3, as DNA: TGTGCCAGCACAGGGGGCATCAATCAGCCCCAGCATTTT. As protein: CASTGGINQPQHF.

This sequence joins TRBV28 and TRBJ1-5; a weak D match, TRBD1 (5 bases). The length of the CDR3 is 11 residues. The germline CDR1 and CDR2 sequences are MDHEN and SYDVKM. Trimming cost V 8 bases and J 6 bases, with 8 bases left between them. CDR3 sequence (DNA): TGTGCCAGCGGGGGACTTCAGCCCCAGCATTTT. Its protein is CASGGLQPQHF.

This rearrangement joins TRBV27 to TRBJ2-2, with D hard to call. The V gene lost 8 bases and the J gene lost 1 base, with 14 bases spanning the gap. The CDR3 covers 15 residues. Germline V gives CDR1 MNHEY, CDR2 SMNVEV (reference sequence). DNA of the CDR3: TGTGCCAGCTCTAGATCACGGCAGAACACCGGGGAGCTGTTTTTT. It specifies CASSRSRQNTGELFF.

The chain uses TRBV11-3 and TRBJ2-7; TRBD2 is a possible D gene (6 bases). Germline-derived CDR1 and CDR2 are SGHNT and YENEEA. The CDR3 runs 14 residues. V was clipped by 5 bases and J by 1 base, with 12 bases between them. The CDR3 protein is CASSPNRGSYEQYF. CDR3 sequence (DNA): TGTGCCAGCAGCCCCAACCGGGGGTCCTACGAGCAGTACTTC.

The CDR3 sequence: CASSPYLPGQGSTYEQYF. The DNA for the CDR3 is TGTGCCAGCTCACCATATCTCCCGGGACAGGGGTCAACCTACGAGCAGTACTTC. V is TRBV18 and J is TRBJ2-7; 10 bases fit TRBD1. Germline V CDR1 and CDR2: KGHSH, LQKENI. The CDR3 has 18 amino acids. V was pared by 2 bases and J by 2 bases, with 12 bases of the junction left unmatched.

J is TRBJ2-3 and V is TRBV5-1; D is undetermined. The CDR3 runs 13 residues. Germline CDR1 is SGHRS and CDR2 is YFSETQ. V lost 5 bases and J lost 2, with 9 bases in between. CDR3 sequence: CASSTGPTDTQYF. The CDR3 bases are TGCGCCAGCAGTACCGGCCCCACAGATACGCAGTATTTT.

This clone has only a few counts. The chain has TRBV7-3 and TRBJ2-1; D unresolved. Deletions cut 2 bases from V and 9 bases from J, with 8 bases between. The germline V gene has CDR1 SGHTA and CDR2 FQGTGA. The CDR3 sequence is 12 residues long. In nucleotides, the CDR3 is TGTGCCAGCAGCTTAGCTAGTAGTGAGCAGTTCTTC. Translated: CASSLASSEQFF.